The 21 T cell receptor beta chains given below trace back to one sample, sequenced in a study of breast tumors, draining lymph nodes, adjacent tissues. TCRdb independently ran MiXCR on the multiplex PCR reads; one entry per CDR3 protein. The sample holds fewer than 200,000 distinct CDR3 sequences; 30% to 35% are singletons and the top ten take over 3.5%. Axillary draining lymph nodes of breast cancer patients supplied the node samples. The sample taken for sequencing was axillary lymph node tissue. The receptors shown here come from a female donor with breast cancer. Some clones in this sample may be carry-over from other donors' samples.

This clonotype was seen a handful of times. With a much larger clone just one base away, this may be a read error. The CDR3 does not close with the conserved phenylalanine or tryptophan, likely indicating a read error. This chain uses TRBV20-1 with TRBJ1-3, with 7 bases identical to TRBD1. Germline CDR1 DFQATT, CDR2 SNEGSKA (reference sequence). V shed 3 bases and J 4 bases; nucleotides not matched to a gene: 9. CDR3 size: 15 residues. The DNA for the CDR3 is TGCAGTGCTAGTGGCGACAGGGTTGAAGGAAACACCATATATCTT. Protein product: CSASGDRVEGNTIYL.

At least ten counts were recorded for this clonotype. The V gene is TRBV9, the J gene TRBJ1-6; 8 bases align to TRBD1. V lost 7 bases, J lost 10 bases, and 13 bases stayed unmatched. The CDR3 covers 15 residues. The V gene's germline CDR1 is SGDLS and CDR2 YYNGEE. CDR3 sequence: CASSGPGGWGSPLHF. For the CDR3, the DNA is TGTGCCAGCTCTGGGCCAGGGGGCTGGGGATCACCCCTCCACTTT.

The table lists this clonotype with many counts. The chain is built from TRBV7-8 and TRBJ2-6; 7 bases are shared with TRBD1. V was pared by 1 base and J by 1 base, with 7 bases of the junction left unmatched. The CDR3 covers 18 residues. CDR1 is SGHVS, CDR2 FQNEAQ, per germline. The CDR3 bases are TGTGCCAGCAGCTTAGGCCGACAGGGTCGATCTGGGGCCAACGTCCTGACTTTC. The encoded protein is CASSLGRQGRSGANVLTF.

This clonotype is a singleton in its sample. The junction shows a germline mismatch at one end, possibly a read error. This chain joins TRBV6-6 and TRBJ1-3; perhaps TRBD1 as D (5 bases). Germline CDR1 is MNHNY and CDR2 is SVGAGI (reference sequence). The CDR3 length is 16 residues. CDR3 DNA sequence: TGTGCCAGCAGTCACTCGGGGGGGAACCCTGGAAACACCATATATTTT. This codes for CASSHSGGNPGNTIYF.

There are many counts of this clonotype. V and J are TRBV12-3 or TRBV12-4 and TRBJ1-2; no reliable D call. The CDR3 has 14 amino acids. V was clipped by 0 bases and J by 7 bases, with 12 bases between them. This chain's CDR3 is CASSLAEGRVGYTF. CDR3 in DNA: TGTGCCAGCAGTTTAGCCGAGGGTAGGGTTGGCTACACCTTC.

J is TRBJ2-7 and V is TRBV12-3 or TRBV12-4, with D possibly being TRBD2 (6 bases). V lost 3 bases to trimming and J lost 2 bases, with 23 bases between them. CDR3 size: 18 residues. CDR3 loop: CASSFAPPGRFGTYEQYF. In nucleotides, the CDR3 is TGTGCCAGCAGTTTCGCGCCCCCAGGGAGGTTTGGAACCTACGAGCAGTACTTC.

The chain employs TRBV7-2 and TRBJ1-1; D might be TRBD1 (6 bases). The CDR3 sequence is 15 residues long. V shed 2 bases and J shed 4 bases, with 14 bases lying between them. Germline V CDR1 and CDR2: SGHTA, FQGNSA. CDR3 sequence: CASSLLTGIGTEAFF. For the CDR3, the DNA is TGTGCCAGCAGCTTACTAACAGGGATAGGCACTGAAGCTTTCTTT.

This chain links TRBV29-1 with TRBJ2-7; D is unclear. The CDR3 contains 12 residues. Germline lookup yields CDR1 SQVTM and CDR2 ANQGSEA. V was trimmed by 7 bases and J by 0 bases, leaving 10 bases between them. The CDR3 bases are TGCAGCGCCTCACAGAGCTCCTACGAGCAGTACTTC. Its translation is CSASQSSYEQYF.

This clonotype was seen repeatedly, ten times or more. The V gene is TRBV20-1, the J gene TRBJ2-7, with D possibly TRBD1 on 5 matching bases. The CDR3 is 12 residues long. Looked up from germline, CDR1 is DFQATT and CDR2 is SNEGSKA (reference sequence). V was pared by 4 bases and J by 2 bases, with 9 bases between. The CDR3 here is CSATNRPYEQYF. The CDR3 DNA is TGCAGTGCTACTAACAGGCCCTACGAGCAGTACTTC.

The chain carries TRBV20-1 and TRBJ1-2; the match to TRBD1 covers 9 bases. J lost 5 bases, V lost 5 bases, and 6 bases had no gene match. This CDR3 contains 13 residues. Looked up from germline, CDR1 is DFQATT and CDR2 is SNEGSKA (reference sequence). In DNA, the CDR3 is TGCAGTGCTGATAAACAGGGGGCTTATGGCTACACCTTC. As protein: CSADKQGAYGYTF.

This clonotype was seen a handful of times. The chain recombines TRBV3-1 with TRBJ1-2, with D hard to call. The CDR3 runs to 14 residues. Germline V gene lookup returns CDR1 LGHDT and CDR2 YNNKEL (reference sequence). Trimming took 0 bases from V and 0 from J, leaving 5 bases between them. CDR3 region: CASSQESPNYGYTF. CDR3 nucleotide sequence: TGTGCCAGCAGCCAAGAAAGCCCTAACTATGGCTACACCTTC.

The chain employs TRBV6-6 and TRBJ1-4; TRBD1 might be the D (6 bases). Germline V lookup: CDR1 MNHNY, CDR2 SVGAGI (reference sequence). V was cut by 7 bases and J by 7 bases, with 10 bases left in between. This CDR3 region has 12 residues. CDR3 bases: TGTGCCAGCATTCGGGGGGCTGAAAAACTGTTTTTT. Translating it yields CASIRGAEKLFF.

This clonotype was picked up many times. The chain combines TRBV15 with TRBJ1-3, with D hard to call. Germline assignment: CDR1 LNHNV and CDR2 YYDKDF (reference sequence). Trimming cost V 4 bases and J 0 bases, with 1 base left between them. The CDR3 has 12 residues. The CDR3 nucleotides read TGTGCCACCAGCACCTCTGGAAACACCATATATTTT. This sequence encodes CATSTSGNTIYF.

This clonotype was seen repeatedly, ten times or more. V is TRBV12-3 or TRBV12-4 and J is TRBJ2-3, with D uncertain. Trimming stripped 5 bases from V and 2 bases from J, with 2 bases between. The CDR3 extends over 11 amino acids. The CDR3 DNA reads TGTGCCAGCAGTAACACAGATACGCAGTATTTT. Amino acid sequence: CASSNTDTQYF.

V is TRBV19 and J is TRBJ2-5; TRBD1 matches 7 bases. Germline-derived CDR1 and CDR2 are LNHDA and SQIVND (reference sequence). This CDR3 has 15 residues. V lost 0 bases, J lost 1 base, and 2 bases stayed unmatched. CDR3 nucleotides: TGTGCCAGTAGTATAGACAGGGGGATCCAAGAGACCCAGTACTTC. Translated, it gives CASSIDRGIQETQYF.

CDR3 sequence: CASSARDLGTGNNEQFF. CDR3 bases: TGTGCCAGCAGTGCTAGAGATCTAGGGACAGGGAACAATGAGCAGTTCTTC. The V call is TRBV25-1, the J call TRBJ2-1; 9 bases are shared with TRBD1. The germline CDR1 and CDR2 sequences are MGHDK and SYGVNS. This CDR3 spans 17 amino acids. V lost 4 bases and J lost 5; bases outside the gene matches: 12. The full variable domain, in which reference TRBV25-1 and TRBJ2-1 provide the parts outside the CDR3, is EADIYQTPRYLVIGTGKKITLECSQTMGHDKMYWYQQDPGMELHLIHYSYGVNSTEKGDLSSESTVSRIRTEHFPLTLESARPSHTSQYLCASSARDLGTGNNEQFFGPGTRLTVL.

The chain combines TRBV19 with TRBJ2-6, with D perhaps given as TRBD1 or TRBD2 (5 bases each). Per the germline V gene, CDR1 is LNHDA and CDR2 is SQIVND (reference sequence). The CDR3 runs to 17 residues. V was clipped by 8 bases and J by 0 bases, with 17 bases between them. CDR3 bases: TGTGCCAGTTACCCATTCGGGACCAGCTCTGGGGCCAACGTCCTGACTTTC. It yields the protein CASYPFGTSSGANVLTF. The full variable domain, completed using reference TRBV19 and TRBJ2-6, is DGGITQSPKYLFRKEGQNVTLSCEQNLNHDAMYWYRQDPGQGLRLIYYSQIVNDFQKGDIAEGYSVSREKKESFPLTVTSAQKNPTAFYLCASYPFGTSSGANVLTFGAGSRLTVL.

At least ten counts were recorded for this clonotype. The chain has TRBV6-5 and TRBJ1-2; TRBD1 aligns across 11 bases. The CDR3 is 16 residues long. CDR1 MNHEY and CDR2 SVGAGI come from the germline V gene. The trim removed 0 bases at V and 6 bases at J, leaving 6 bases unmatched. CDR3 region: CASSYSWTGGPNGYTF. The CDR3 nucleotides are TGTGCCAGCAGTTACTCTTGGACAGGGGGCCCCAATGGCTACACCTTC.

This clonotype showed up many times. J is TRBJ2-5 and V is TRBV6-1; unclear D gene. Trimming removed 6 bases at V and 0 bases at J, with 14 bases between. Germline V lookup: CDR1 MNHNS, CDR2 SASEGT. The CDR3 contains 15 residues. Written as DNA, the CDR3 is TGTGCCAGCAGGCCCTTAACACGGAACCAAGAGACCCAGTACTTC. Translated: CASRPLTRNQETQYF.

This clonotype has ten or more counts. The chain joins TRBV7-2 to TRBJ2-3; D is undetermined. The CDR3 is 11 residues long. Germline V gene lookup returns CDR1 SGHTA and CDR2 FQGNSA. The V end was cut by 2 bases, the J end by 4 bases, with 1 base between. CDR3 residues: CASSLSDTQYF. The CDR3 coding sequence is TGTGCCAGCAGCTTATCAGATACGCAGTATTTT.

This clonotype was found many times. V usage is TRBV5-8 and J usage is TRBJ1-4, with no clear D. This CDR3 has 16 residues. The germline V gene has CDR1 SGHTS and CDR2 YDEGEE. The V and J ends lost 5 bases and 0 bases respectively, with 14 bases between them. Here the CDR3 reads CASRDRADSTNEKLFF. The CDR3 coding sequence is TGTGCCAGCAGGGATAGGGCAGACTCAACTAATGAAAAACTGTTTTTT.